The 14 T cell receptor beta chains reported below all come from one sample, sequenced in a study of shared clonotypes between healthy human individuals. Produced via immunoSEQ multiplex PCR; TCRdb's table is partial and in-frame only. The sample lists about 1,900,000 clones, about 95% occurring once. Naive CD8 cells lacked CD45RO, underwent positive selection for CCR7 and left out terminally differentiated effector memory CD45RA+ cells. Sample: naive CD8+ T cells sorted from blood. The receptors come from a young man in good health.

V gene TRBV5-4 combines with J gene TRBJ1-2; D unclear. Germline values: CDR1 SGHNT, CDR2 YYREEE (reference sequence). V dropped 4 bases and J dropped 4 bases, with 8 bases sitting between them. The CDR3 totals 12 residues. CDR3 bases: TGTGCCAGCAGCCCAGACCGCTATGGCTACACCTTC. Its translation is CASSPDRYGYTF.

The chain recombines TRBV28 with TRBJ2-7, with 7 bases fitting TRBD2. The CDR3 is 12 residues long. The ends lost 8 bases at V and 2 bases at J; junction bases unmatched: 3. Germline V gene lookup returns CDR1 MDHEN and CDR2 SYDVKM. The CDR3: CASGRGPYEQYF. CDR3 DNA sequence: TGTGCCAGCGGGAGGGGACCCTACGAGCAGTACTTC.

The chain joins TRBV4-1 to TRBJ2-1; TRBD2 agrees at 8 bases. The CDR3 consists of 15 residues. Germline loops: CDR1 MGHRA, CDR2 YSYEKL. With V trimmed by 10 bases and J by 2 bases, 10 bases remained unmatched. In nucleotides, the CDR3 is TGCGCCACCTCTCCCATAGCGGGGACCTACAATGAGCAGTTCTTC. Its protein product is CATSPIAGTYNEQFF.

This clone was seen only once. The rearrangement links TRBV28 to TRBJ2-2; D might be TRBD1 or TRBD2, each matching 7 bases. The CDR3 totals 16 residues. The V and J ends lost 4 bases and 3 bases respectively, with 15 bases between them. From germline, CDR1 is MDHEN and CDR2 SYDVKM. CDR3 in DNA: TGTGCCAGCAGTTATTCTTCAGGGGGGGACACCGGGGAGCTGTTTTTT. This translates into CASSYSSGGDTGELFF. Based on the CDR3 plus reference TRBV28 and TRBJ2-2, the full variable domain is DVKVTQSSRYLVKRTGEKVFLECVQDMDHENMFWYRQDPGLGLRLIYFSYDVKMKEKGDIPEGYSVSREKKERFSLILESASTNQTSMYLCASSYSSGGDTGELFFGEGSRLTVL.

The rearrangement uses TRBV19 and TRBJ1-5; D is unclear. The ends were cut back, 9 bases at V and 4 bases at J, with 16 bases in the middle. The CDR3 is 14 amino acids. The V gene's germline CDR1 is LNHDA and CDR2 SQIVND (reference sequence). CDR3 nucleotide sequence: TGTGCCAGCCTCGGGTGGGGAGGAAATCAGCCCCAGCATTTT. It codes for CASLGWGGNQPQHF.

The rearrangement links TRBV5-1 to TRBJ1-2, with a weak D call TRBD1 (5 bases). Trimming removed 6 bases at V and 5 bases at J, with 20 bases between. Germline CDR1 reads SGHRS; CDR2 reads YFSETQ. The CDR3 contains 15 residues. The CDR3 reads CASKLLLRGEYGYTF. CDR3 DNA: TGCGCCAGCAAGCTGCTCCTACGGGGGGAGTATGGCTACACCTTC.

The chain recombines TRBV4-1 with TRBJ2-2; D is possibly TRBD2 (5 bases). This CDR3 is built from 13 residues. Trimming removed 4 bases at V and 6 bases at J, with 9 bases between. Germline V CDR1 and CDR2: MGHRA, YSYEKL. In DNA form, the CDR3 reads TGCGCCAGCAGCCCCCCGGGGTCCGGGGAGCTGTTTTTT. Its translation is CASSPPGSGELFF.

The V call is TRBV9, the J call TRBJ2-6; no firm D call. The germline CDR1 and CDR2 sequences are SGDLS and YYNGEE. The CDR3 covers 14 residues. Trimming left V 3 bases short and J 4 bases short, with 8 bases between. The CDR3 DNA reads TGTGCCAGCAGCGCTGGAACAGGGGCCAACGTCCTGACTTTC. As protein: CASSAGTGANVLTF.

The chain joins TRBV7-2 to TRBJ2-1, with D hard to call. Germline assignment: CDR1 SGHTA and CDR2 FQGNSA. Deletions cut 1 base from V and 8 bases from J, with 6 bases between. The CDR3 consists of 12 residues. This CDR3 reads CASSLDPDEQFF. DNA for the CDR3: TGTGCCAGCAGCTTAGATCCCGATGAGCAGTTCTTC. The entire variable domain, with the rest obtained from reference TRBV7-2 and TRBJ2-1, is as follows: GAGVSQSPSNKVTEKGKDVELRCDPISGHTALYWYRQSLGQGLEFLIYFQGNSAPDKSGLPSDRFSAERTGGSVSTLTIQRTQQEDSAVYLCASSLDPDEQFFGPGTRLTVL.

The DNA for the CDR3 is TGTGCCAGCAGCCCACCAGCCAAACGGGGGTTCTTC. This gives the protein CASSPPAKRGFF. The chain couples TRBV13 to TRBJ2-1; D might be TRBD2 (5 bases). The CDR3 spans 12 residues. Trimming removed 5 bases at V and 15 bases at J, with 17 bases between. The germline V gene encodes CDR1 PRHDT and CDR2 FYEKMQ (reference sequence).

The rearrangement joins TRBV7-2 to TRBJ1-1; D unresolved. Deletions cut 5 bases from V and 4 bases from J, with 14 bases between. CDR1 and CDR2 (germline): SGHTA, FQGNSA. This CDR3 is built from 14 residues. CDR3 protein: CASSPVGLSTEAFF. CDR3 bases: TGTGCCAGCAGCCCTGTAGGACTGTCCACTGAAGCTTTCTTT.

The chain recombines TRBV11-2 with TRBJ2-2; D might be TRBD2 (6 bases). V dropped 4 bases and J dropped 2 bases, with 11 bases sitting between them. The CDR3 length is 15 residues. Per germline, CDR1 SGHAT and CDR2 FQNNGV. The CDR3 is CASSYGTPNTGELFF. The CDR3, as DNA: TGTGCCAGCAGCTACGGGACTCCTAACACCGGGGAGCTGTTTTTT.

The CDR3 region has the DNA TGTGCCAGTAGTATAGATCCACATGCGGAGAATCTCTACGAGCAGTACTTC. This translates into CASSIDPHAENLYEQYF. This sequence joins TRBV19 and TRBJ2-7; D uncertain. The CDR3 runs 17 residues. Trimming cost V 0 bases and J 3 bases, with 18 bases left between them. Germline CDR1 reads LNHDA; CDR2 reads SQIVND (reference sequence).

The gene calls are TRBV27 and TRBJ2-1, with 7 bases lining up with TRBD2. This CDR3 is 14 amino acids long. Trimming at V came to 5 bases and at J to 5 bases, leaving 6 bases not matched to a gene. Germline loops: CDR1 MNHEY, CDR2 SMNVEV (reference sequence). The CDR3 bases are TGTGCCAGCAGTCCCCCGGGGGGTCACAATGAGCAGTTCTTC. Residues: CASSPPGGHNEQFF.